What follows is one T cell receptor beta chain and its context. This clonotype was seen repeatedly, ten times or more. Its antigen is unknown. Within one base of it there is no much larger clone, and no base qualities were kept. The data derive from a study of T cells in Graves' hyperthyroidism and ophthalmopathy (dated by TCRdb to between 2018 and 2021). About the investigation overall: Peripheral blood samples were taken at initial diagnosis, before any treatment was given. To identify TCR V-J signatures that set the groups apart, the researchers used a discovery cohort of 100 patients, made up of 43 with Graves' ophthalmopathy and around 58 with stable Graves' hyperthyroidism. Whether ophthalmopathy could be predicted prospectively was tested in an independent validation cohort made up of under 20 hyperthyroidism patients plus 17 patients who later progressed to ophthalmopathy. The 100 discovery patients were divided at random into training and test sets in a 7:3 ratio. The study also compared thyroid tissue and blood T-cell repertoires from over 5 Graves' hyperthyroidism patients. Once sampling was done, hyperthyroidism patients were given methimazole at a starting dose of 30 mg daily, whereas ophthalmopathy patients were given high-dose intravenous methylprednisolone. TCR Vbeta CDR3 sequencing of some 140 peripheral blood samples (about 45 ophthalmopathy, roughly 74 hyperthyroidism and some 17 progressor patients) is reported in the paper.

Points the paper makes about the study in general: In validation, the model predicted progression to ophthalmopathy a median of roughly six months before onset, with approximately 71% sensitivity and roughly 79% specificity. A 13 V-J signature model separated ophthalmopathy from stable hyperthyroidism, with approximately 87% sensitivity and 81.08% specificity in cross-validation and 80%/75% in testing. Sample size was not statistically predetermined, and investigators were not blinded to group allocation. Blood samples also contained most of the expanded thyroid clonotypes (frequency above 0.001), which suggests that blood repertoires may reflect thyroid immune responses.

The TCR beta CDR3 regions were amplified from the RNA transcripts. A first-round RT-PCR of the TCR CDR3 used the HTBI primer set with the Qiagen OneStep RT-PCR kit. Libraries were constructed in a second round of multiplex PCR, after which size selection and purification were carried out. Paired-end sequencing of the libraries was performed with 100 bp reads on an Illumina HiSeq2000. As for the original processing: SOAPnuke was used to process the raw data, with reads discarded if the reads contained adapters or uncalled bases, had a mean Phred below 15, or lacked an exact constant-primer or identifier match. COPE v1.2.5 was used to merge high-quality paired reads, and clonotypes were defined as unique nucleotide sequences. MiTCR v1.1 was used to align clonotypes to the IMGT TRBV, TRBD and TRBJ reference segments. Analysis was restricted to V-J combinations with a frequency above 0.0001, which covered 99.2% of repertoires. The TCS score was defined as the ratio of F50 (clonal expansion) to E x V (chaos), calculated using BLOSUM62-based TCRdist between CDR3 peptides within each V-J. Welch's t-statistics and random forest reduced 514 V-J features to some 14, which were used in a naive Bayes classifier (R e1071). The raw public reads went through TCRdb reprocessing: fastp at Q25, MiXCR clone calling, in-frame beta chains kept. Under each unique CDR3 protein, matching rows form one entry showing the most common genes and DNA. These V and J calls originate from TCRdb's pipeline instead of the authors' own analysis. Within this sample are 690,000 or so distinct CDR3 sequences, with around a sixth of them counted one time only. The leading ten clones occupy 16% of the sample.

The V end loses 4 bases and the J end loses 1 base, and a stretch of 9 bases separates them. The germline V gene sets CDR1 to SGHRS and CDR2 to YFSETQ. Its CDR3 holds 14 amino acids, cysteine through phenylalanine. Solely the CDR3 DNA is kept, with 42 bases framed from the first base. The hyperthyroidism patients were between 18 and 65 years old and newly diagnosed, with a disease duration of less than 2 months. Patients with uncontrolled infections, other autoimmune diseases, pregnancy or lactation were excluded. Diagnoses were based on clinical symptoms, serum thyroxine and TRAb, thyroid ultrasound and orbital computed tomography. Blood from progressor patients was collected at the time of first diagnosis with hyperthyroidism, before any ophthalmopathy symptoms had appeared. PBMCs were isolated from about 10 ml of fresh peripheral blood by Ficoll-Paque density gradient centrifugation. Progressor patients were first diagnosed with Graves' hyperthyroidism and then developed ophthalmopathy during follow-up. Total RNA was extracted using Trizol reagent, and RNA quality was assessed on an Agilent 2100 Bioanalyzer.

Here the chain combines TRBV5-1 and TRBJ1-5; no confident D gene assignment can be made. The receptor comes from a woman in her 50s with Graves' hyperthyroidism that later progressed to Graves' ophthalmopathy. Sequenced sample: blood. Here the CDR3 is given as CASSRGDSNQPQHF. In nucleotides, the sequence is TGCGCCAGCAGCCGAGGAGACAGCAATCAGCCCCAGCATTTT.